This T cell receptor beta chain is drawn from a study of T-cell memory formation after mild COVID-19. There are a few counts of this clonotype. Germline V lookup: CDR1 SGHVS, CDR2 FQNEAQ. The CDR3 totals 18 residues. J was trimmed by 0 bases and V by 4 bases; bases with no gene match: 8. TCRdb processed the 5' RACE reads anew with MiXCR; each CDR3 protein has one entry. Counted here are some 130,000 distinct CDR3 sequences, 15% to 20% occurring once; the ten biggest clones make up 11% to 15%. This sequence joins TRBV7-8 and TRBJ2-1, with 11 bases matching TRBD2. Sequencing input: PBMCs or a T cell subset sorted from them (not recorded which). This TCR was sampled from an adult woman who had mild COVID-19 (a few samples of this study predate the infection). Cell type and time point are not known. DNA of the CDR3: TGTGCCAGCAGCTCTAGGACTAGCGGGCTGAGCTCCTACAATGAGCAGTTCTTC. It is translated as CASSSRTSGLSSYNEQFF.